This T cell receptor (beta chain) was observed in a study of cytomegalovirus exposure and HLA in healthy donors. The overall study: Unique TCR beta sequences numbering 117 million came from 150 million to 200 million T cells in an earlier analysis.

This CDR3 is 15 amino acids long. The germline CDR1 and CDR2 sequences are SGHNT and YYREEE (reference sequence). V lost 4 bases, J lost 5 bases, and 17 bases lay in between. Study-level findings and limits: Per a later analysis, 15,000 to 20,000 TCR beta sequences showed association with HLA alleles at 0.05 false discovery rate.

PCR used 60 Vbeta primers and 13 Jbeta primers. Profiling relied on immunoSEQ multiplex PCR, and the TCRdb table lists in-frame clones only, not all of them. The data hold more than 80,000 clones, with approximately 75% observed a single time. Of note for this clone: Its specificity is unknown.

V gene TRBV5-4 combines with J gene TRBJ2-3; a possible D gene is TRBD2 (7 bases). The sequenced material came from PBMCs. The sequence derives from a woman aged 65 to 85 in good health and CMV-seropositive. The CDR3 nucleotides are TGTGCCAGCAGCAAGGAGGGGGGGCTCAGAGATACGCAGTATTTT. As protein: CASSKEGGLRDTQYF.